This T cell receptor beta chain is drawn from a study of shared clonotypes between healthy human individuals. About the research overall: CD4 naive cells filled three plates per donor, CD4 memory three, CD8 naive two and CD8 memory one. Study-wide results and limits: Across a handful of donors, naive CD4 shared around 5.1%, naive CD8 less than 4%, memory CD4 less than 2.5%, memory CD8 under 0.5%. Sampling included only blood; tissue repertoires likely differ.

Profiled with immunoSEQ multiplex PCR; TCRdb holds only in-frame clones, not every one. The sample yields about 820,000 clones, more than 85% seen once. Terminally differentiated effector memory CD45RA+ cells were left out of the naive CD8 fraction, which was CD45RO-negative and positively selected for CCR7. Turning to this clone: The antigen remains unidentified. Additional DNA sequences in this sample encode the identical CDR3.

Material: naive CD8+ T cells sorted from blood. The source of this sequence is a man younger than 40 in good health.

The DNA of the CDR3 is TGTGCCAGCAGTTGGGGGAGCTCCTACGAGCAGTACTTC. The encoded protein is CASSWGSSYEQYF. The chain has TRBV27 and TRBJ2-7; D might be TRBD1 or TRBD2, each matching 5 bases. This CDR3 comprises 13 residues. Trimming cost V 4 bases and J 0 bases, with 7 bases left between them. Germline assignment: CDR1 MNHEY and CDR2 SMNVEV (reference sequence).